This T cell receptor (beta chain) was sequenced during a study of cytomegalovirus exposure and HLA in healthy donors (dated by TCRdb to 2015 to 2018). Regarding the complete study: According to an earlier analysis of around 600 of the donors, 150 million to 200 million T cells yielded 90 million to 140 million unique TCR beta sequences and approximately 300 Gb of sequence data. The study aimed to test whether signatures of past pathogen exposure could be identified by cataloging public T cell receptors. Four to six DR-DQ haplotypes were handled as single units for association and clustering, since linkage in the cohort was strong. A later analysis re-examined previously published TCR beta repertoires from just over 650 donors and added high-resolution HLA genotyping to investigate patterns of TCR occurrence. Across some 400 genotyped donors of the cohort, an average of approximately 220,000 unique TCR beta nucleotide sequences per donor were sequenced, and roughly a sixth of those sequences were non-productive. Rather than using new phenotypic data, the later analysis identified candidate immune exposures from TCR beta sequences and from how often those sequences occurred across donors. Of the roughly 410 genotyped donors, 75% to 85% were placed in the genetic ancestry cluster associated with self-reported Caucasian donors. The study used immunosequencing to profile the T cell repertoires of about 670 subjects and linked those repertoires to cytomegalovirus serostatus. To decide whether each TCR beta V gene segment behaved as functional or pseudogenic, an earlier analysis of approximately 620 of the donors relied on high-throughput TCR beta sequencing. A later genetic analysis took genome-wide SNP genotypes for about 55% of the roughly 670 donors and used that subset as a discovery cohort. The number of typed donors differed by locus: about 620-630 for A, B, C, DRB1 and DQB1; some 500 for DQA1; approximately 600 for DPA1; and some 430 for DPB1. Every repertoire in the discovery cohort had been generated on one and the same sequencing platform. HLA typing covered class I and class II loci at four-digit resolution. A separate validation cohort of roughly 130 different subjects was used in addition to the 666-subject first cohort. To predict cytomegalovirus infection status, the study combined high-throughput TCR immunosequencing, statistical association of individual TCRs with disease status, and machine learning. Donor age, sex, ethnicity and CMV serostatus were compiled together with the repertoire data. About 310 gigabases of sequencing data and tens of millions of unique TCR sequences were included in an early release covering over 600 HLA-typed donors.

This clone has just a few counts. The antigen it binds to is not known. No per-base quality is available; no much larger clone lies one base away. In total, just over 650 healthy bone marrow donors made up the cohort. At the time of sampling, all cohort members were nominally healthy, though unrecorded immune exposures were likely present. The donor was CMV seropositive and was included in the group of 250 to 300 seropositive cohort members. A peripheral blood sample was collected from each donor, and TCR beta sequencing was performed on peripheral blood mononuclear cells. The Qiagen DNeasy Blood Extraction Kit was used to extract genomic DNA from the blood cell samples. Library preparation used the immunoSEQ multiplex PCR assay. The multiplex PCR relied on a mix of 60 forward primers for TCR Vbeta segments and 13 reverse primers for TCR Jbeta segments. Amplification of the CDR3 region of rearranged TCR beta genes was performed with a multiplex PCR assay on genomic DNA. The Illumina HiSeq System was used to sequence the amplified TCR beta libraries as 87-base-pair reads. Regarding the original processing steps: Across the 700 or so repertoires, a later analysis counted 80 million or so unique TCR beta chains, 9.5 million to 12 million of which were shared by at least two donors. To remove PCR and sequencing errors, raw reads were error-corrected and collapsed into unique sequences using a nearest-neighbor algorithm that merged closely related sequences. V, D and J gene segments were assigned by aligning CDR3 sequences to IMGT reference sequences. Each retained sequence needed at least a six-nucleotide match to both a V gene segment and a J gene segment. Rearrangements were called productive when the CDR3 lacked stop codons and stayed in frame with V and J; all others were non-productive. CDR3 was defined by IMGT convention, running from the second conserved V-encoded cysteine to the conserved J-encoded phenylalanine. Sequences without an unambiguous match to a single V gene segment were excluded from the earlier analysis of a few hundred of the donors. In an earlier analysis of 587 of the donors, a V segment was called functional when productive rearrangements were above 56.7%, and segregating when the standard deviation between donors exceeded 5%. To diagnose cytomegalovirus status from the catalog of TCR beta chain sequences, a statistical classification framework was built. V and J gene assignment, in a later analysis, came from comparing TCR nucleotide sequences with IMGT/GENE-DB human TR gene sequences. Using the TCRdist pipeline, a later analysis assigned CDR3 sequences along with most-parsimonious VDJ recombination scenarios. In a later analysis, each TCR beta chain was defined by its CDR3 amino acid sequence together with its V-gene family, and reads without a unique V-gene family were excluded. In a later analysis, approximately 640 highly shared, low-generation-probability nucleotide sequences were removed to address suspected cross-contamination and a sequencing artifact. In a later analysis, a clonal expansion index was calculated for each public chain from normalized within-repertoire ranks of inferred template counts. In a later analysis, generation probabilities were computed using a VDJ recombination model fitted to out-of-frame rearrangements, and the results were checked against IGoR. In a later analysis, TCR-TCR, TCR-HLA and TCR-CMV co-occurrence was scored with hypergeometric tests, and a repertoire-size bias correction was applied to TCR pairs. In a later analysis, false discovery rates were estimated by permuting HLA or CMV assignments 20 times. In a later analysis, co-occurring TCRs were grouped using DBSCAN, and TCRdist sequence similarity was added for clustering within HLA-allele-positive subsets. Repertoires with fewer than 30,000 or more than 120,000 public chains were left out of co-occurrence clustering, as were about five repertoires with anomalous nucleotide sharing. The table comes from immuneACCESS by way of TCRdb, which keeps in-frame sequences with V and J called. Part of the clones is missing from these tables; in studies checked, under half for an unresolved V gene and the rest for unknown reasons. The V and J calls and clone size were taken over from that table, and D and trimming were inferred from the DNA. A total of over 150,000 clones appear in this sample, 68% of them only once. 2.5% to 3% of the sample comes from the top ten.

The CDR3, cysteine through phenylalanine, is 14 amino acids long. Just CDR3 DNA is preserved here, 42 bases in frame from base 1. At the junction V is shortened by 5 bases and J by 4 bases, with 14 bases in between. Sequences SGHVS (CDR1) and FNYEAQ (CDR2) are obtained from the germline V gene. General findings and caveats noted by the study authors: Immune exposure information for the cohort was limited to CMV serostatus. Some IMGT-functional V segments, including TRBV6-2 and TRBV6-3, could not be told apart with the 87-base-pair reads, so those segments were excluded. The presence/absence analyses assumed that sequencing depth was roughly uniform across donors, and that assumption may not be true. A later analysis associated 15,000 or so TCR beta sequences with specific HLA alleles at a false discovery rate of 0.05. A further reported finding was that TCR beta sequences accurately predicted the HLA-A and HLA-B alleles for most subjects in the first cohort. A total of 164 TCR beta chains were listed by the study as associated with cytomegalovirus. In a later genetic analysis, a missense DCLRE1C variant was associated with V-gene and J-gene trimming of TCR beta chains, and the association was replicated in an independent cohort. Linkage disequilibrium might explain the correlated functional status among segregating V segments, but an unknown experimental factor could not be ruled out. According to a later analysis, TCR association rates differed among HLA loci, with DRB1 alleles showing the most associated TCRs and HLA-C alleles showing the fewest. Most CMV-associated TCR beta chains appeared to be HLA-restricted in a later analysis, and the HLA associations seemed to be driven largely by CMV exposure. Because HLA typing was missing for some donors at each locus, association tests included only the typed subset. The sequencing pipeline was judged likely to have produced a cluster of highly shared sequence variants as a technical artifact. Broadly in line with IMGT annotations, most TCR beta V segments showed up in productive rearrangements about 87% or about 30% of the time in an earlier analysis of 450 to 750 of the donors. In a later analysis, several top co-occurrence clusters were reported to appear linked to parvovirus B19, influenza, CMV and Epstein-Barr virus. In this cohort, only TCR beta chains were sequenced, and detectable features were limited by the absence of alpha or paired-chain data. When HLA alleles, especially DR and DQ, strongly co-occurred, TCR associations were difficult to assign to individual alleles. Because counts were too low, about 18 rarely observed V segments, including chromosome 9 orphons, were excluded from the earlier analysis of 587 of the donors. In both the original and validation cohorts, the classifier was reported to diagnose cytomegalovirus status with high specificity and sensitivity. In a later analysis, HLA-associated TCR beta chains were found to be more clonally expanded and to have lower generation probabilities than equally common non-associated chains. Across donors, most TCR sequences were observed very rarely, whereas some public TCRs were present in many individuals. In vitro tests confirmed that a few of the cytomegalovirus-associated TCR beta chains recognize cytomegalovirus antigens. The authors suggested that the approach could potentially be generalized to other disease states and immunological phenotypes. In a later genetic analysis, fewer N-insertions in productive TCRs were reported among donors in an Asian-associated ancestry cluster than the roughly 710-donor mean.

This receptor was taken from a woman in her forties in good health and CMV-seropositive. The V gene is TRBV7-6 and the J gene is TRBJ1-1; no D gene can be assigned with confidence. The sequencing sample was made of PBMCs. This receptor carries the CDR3 CASSKRNRITEAFF. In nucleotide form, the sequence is TGTGCCAGCAGCAAACGAAACAGAATCACTGAAGCTTTCTTT.